Presented here are 9 T cell receptor beta chains from one specimen sequenced in a study of breast tumors, draining lymph nodes, adjacent tissues. The lymph nodes were axillary draining lymph nodes from breast cancer patients. TCRdb processed the multiplex PCR reads anew with MiXCR; each CDR3 protein has one entry. The sample has fewer than 250,000 distinct CDR3 sequences; 32% are singletons. Specimen: axillary lymph node tissue. Receptor source: a female donor with breast cancer. Some clones in this sample may be carry-over from other donors' samples.

This clonotype was counted at least ten times. The chain recombines TRBV28 with TRBJ2-7; D is undetermined. Deletions cut 4 bases from V and 2 bases from J, with 12 bases between. CDR3 size: 14 residues. The germline V gene encodes CDR1 MDHEN and CDR2 SYDVKM. In DNA form, the CDR3 reads TGTGCCAGCAGTTCCGGGCACCTAACCTACGAGCAGTACTTC. The encoded protein is CASSSGHLTYEQYF.

Note on this clonotype: A much bigger clone sits one base away, suggesting this may be a read error. The V call is TRBV6-5, the J call TRBJ2-7, with D unresolved. The CDR3 totals 14 residues. Germline V gene lookup returns CDR1 MNHEY and CDR2 SVGAGI. CDR3 amino acids: CVSSPRSTSYEQYF. The CDR3 nucleotides are TGTGTCAGCAGTCCCCGATCGACCTCCTACGAGCAGTACTTC.

This clonotype was observed a handful of times. The chain uses TRBV6-5 and TRBJ1-1, with a tentative D call TRBD1 (5 bases). This CDR3 has 13 residues. The V end was cut by 7 bases, the J end by 4 bases, with 13 bases between. Germline assignment: CDR1 MNHEY and CDR2 SVGAGI. CDR3 nucleotides: TGTGCCAGCAATCAGGGTCTAACCACTGAAGCTTTCTTT. This sequence encodes CASNQGLTTEAFF.

This clonotype turned up a few times. A read error may be the cause here, since a much bigger clone is one base away. V is TRBV5-4 and J is TRBJ1-6, with D possibly matching TRBD1 (6 bases). Deletions cut 3 bases from V and 10 bases from J, with 17 bases between. Germline V gene data show CDR1 as SGHNT and CDR2 as YYREEE (reference sequence). The CDR3 has 15 residues. The CDR3 DNA reads as TGTGCCAGCAGCTCCAGACAGGCGGTTGAATCACCCCTCCACTTT. It codes for CASSSRQAVESPLHF.

The DNA for the CDR3 is TGTGCCAGCAGTGAAGAGATACGTCAGCCCCAGCATTTT. Its protein is CASSEEIRQPQHF. The chain has TRBV6-1 and TRBJ1-5; no firm D call. Trimming removed 1 base at V and 6 bases at J, with 7 bases between. CDR3 length equals 13 residues. The V gene's germline CDR1 is MNHNS and CDR2 SASEGT.

This clonotype came up many times. The rearrangement uses TRBV18 and TRBJ2-5, with D possibly matching TRBD2 (6 bases). The CDR3 length is 17 residues. Germline CDR1 KGHSH, CDR2 LQKENI. V was clipped by 3 bases and J by 1 base, with 18 bases between them. This chain's CDR3 is CASSPSGILASQETQYF. The CDR3 DNA reads as TGTGCCAGCTCACCTTCCGGGATTCTAGCGTCCCAAGAGACCCAGTACTTC.

This clonotype was seen many times. The gene calls are TRBV7-3 and TRBJ2-7; no clear D gene. The CDR3 has 13 residues. The V and J ends lost 0 bases and 6 bases respectively, with 9 bases between them. Germline assignment: CDR1 SGHTA and CDR2 FQGTGA. CDR3 nucleotide sequence: TGTGCCAGCAGCTTAACCCCCCCTAGCGAGCAGTACTTC. This sequence encodes CASSLTPPSEQYF.

J is TRBJ1-1 and V is TRBV12-3 or TRBV12-4; TRBD1 matches at 7 bases. J was trimmed by 9 bases and V by 6 bases; bases with no gene match: 7. This CDR3 contains 12 residues. The CDR3 nucleotides are TGTGCCAGCAGCCGCGTACAGGGGCAAGCTTTCTTT. It yields the protein CASSRVQGQAFF.

V gene TRBV9 combines with J gene TRBJ2-1; 8 nucleotides align to TRBD2. Germline-derived CDR1 and CDR2 are SGDLS and YYNGEE. The CDR3 extends over 15 amino acids. V lost 0 bases, J lost 2 bases, and 1 base stayed unmatched. The CDR3 spells CASSVVAGTYNEQFF. As DNA, the CDR3 is TGTGCCAGCAGCGTAGTAGCGGGGACCTACAATGAGCAGTTCTTC.